Below, 10 T cell receptor beta chains from the same sample are listed, as sequenced in a study of blood T cell repertoires in COVID-19. The table came from immunoSEQ multiplex PCR; TCRdb's copy has only in-frame clones and leaves some out. The data contain some 90,000 clones, approximately 90% of them singletons. The source material was peripheral blood. Source of these receptors: a woman aged 45 to 65 in a cohort sampled during active COVID-19.

The chain carries TRBV9 and TRBJ2-7, with D perhaps TRBD2 (5 bases). V lost 7 bases and J 0 bases, leaving 14 bases between the germline ends. The CDR3 is 14 residues long. Germline lookup yields CDR1 SGDLS and CDR2 YYNGEE. CDR3 in amino acids: CASARAFGSYEQYF. CDR3 sequence (DNA): TGTGCCAGCGCGAGGGCCTTTGGCTCCTACGAGCAGTACTTC.

The rearrangement joins TRBV6-6 to TRBJ2-1, with 7 bases matching TRBD2. The CDR3 has 15 amino acids. With V trimmed by 7 bases and J by 1 base, 7 bases remained unmatched. In germline, CDR1 is MNHNY, CDR2 SVGAGI (reference sequence). The CDR3 nucleotides are TGTGCCAGCAAGACCGGGGGGAGTTCCTACAATGAGCAGTTCTTC. Protein sequence: CASKTGGSSYNEQFF.

J is TRBJ2-1 and V is TRBV9; 10 bases align to TRBD1. Germline lookup yields CDR1 SGDLS and CDR2 YYNGEE. The CDR3 contains 15 residues. V dropped 4 bases and J dropped 5; count of bases not matched to a gene: 6. CDR3 region: CASSFGTGENNEQFF. CDR3 sequence (DNA): TGTGCCAGCAGCTTCGGGACAGGGGAAAACAATGAGCAGTTCTTC.

The J gene is TRBJ2-5, the V gene TRBV5-4; 12 nucleotides agree with TRBD2. The CDR3 runs to 15 residues. From germline, CDR1 is SGHNT and CDR2 YYREEE (reference sequence). Trimming cost V 4 bases and J 5 bases; bases outside gene matches: 6. CDR3 DNA: TGTGCCAGCAGCCAGACTAGCGGGGGCCCCGAGACCCAGTACTTC. This gives the protein CASSQTSGGPETQYF.

CDR3 DNA: TGTGCCAGCAGCCCTATAGGGGGCGCCGAGACTGAAGCTTTCTTT. The encoded protein is CASSPIGGAETEAFF. The rearrangement joins TRBV3-1 (or the pseudogene TRBV3-2) to TRBJ1-1, with 7 bases lining up with TRBD1. The CDR3 is 15 amino acids. Unmatched junction bases numbered 10, after V lost 4 bases and J lost 5 bases. The germline V gene has CDR1 LGHDT and CDR2 YNNKEL (reference sequence).

CDR3 sequence (DNA): TGTGCCAGCATGGGACTCCCGGGTCAGCCCCAGCATTTT. It yields the protein CASMGLPGQPQHF. This chain uses TRBV6-5 with TRBJ1-5; tentative D call: TRBD1 (5 bases). The CDR3 contains 13 residues. Between the trimmed V and J ends, which lost 7 bases and 6 bases, there was a span of 13 bases. CDR1 is MNHEY, CDR2 SVGAGI, per germline.

J is TRBJ1-1 and V is TRBV9; 8 positions agree with TRBD1. CDR1 SGDLS and CDR2 YYNGEE come from the germline V gene. Trimming at V came to 2 bases and at J to 0 bases, leaving 0 bases not matched to a gene. This CDR3 is built from 14 residues. DNA for the CDR3: TGTGCCAGCAGCGTGGGACAGGTGAACACTGAAGCTTTCTTT. Its protein is CASSVGQVNTEAFF.

This chain connects TRBV11-3 to TRBJ2-2; tentative D call: TRBD1 (6 bases). The CDR3 loop spans 16 amino acids. The V end lost 2 bases, the J end lost 1 base, and 11 bases lay between the germline ends. The germline gives CDR1 SGHNT, CDR2 YENEEA. CDR3 bases: TGTGCCAGCAGCTTACAGGGGTCTTTGAACACCGGGGAGCTGTTTTTT. Translation gives CASSLQGSLNTGELFF.

The V and J genes are TRBV18 and TRBJ1-4; no definite D call. Germline CDR1 and CDR2: KGHSH and LQKENI. This CDR3 is 15 amino acids long. The V and J ends lost 3 bases and 7 bases respectively, with 15 bases between them. CDR3: CASSPGPKRGEKLFF. In DNA, the CDR3 is TGTGCCAGCTCACCCGGACCAAAACGGGGTGAAAAACTGTTTTTT. The variable domain in full, completed from reference TRBV18 and TRBJ1-4, reads NAGVMQNPRHLVRRRGQEARLRCSPMKGHSHVYWYRQLPEEGLKFMVYLQKENIIDESGMPKERFSAEFPKEGPSILRIQQVVRGDSAAYFCASSPGPKRGEKLFFGSGTQLSVL.

The CDR3 DNA reads as TGTGCCAGCAGCTTTAAACTAATGTCGGGGGGGGCCAACGTCCTGACTTTC. Translation: CASSFKLMSGGANVLTF. V and J are TRBV5-8 and TRBJ2-6, with D possibly matching TRBD2 (5 bases). V was pared by 2 bases and J by 4 bases, with 16 bases between. There are 17 residues in the CDR3. Germline loops: CDR1 SGHTS, CDR2 YDEGEE.